This T cell receptor (beta chain) was sequenced during a study of blood T cell repertoires in COVID-19. At the level of the study: Material from acute and convalescent COVID-19 was sourced from the United States, Italy and Spain. The cDNA or gDNA used as material had been derived from T cells, B-cell-depleted T cells, or PBMCs.

The method was immunoSEQ multiplex PCR; TCRdb's version includes in-frame clones alone and lacks a portion of them. The data hold about 150,000 clones, with more than 80% observed a single time. This CDR3 is 14 amino acids long. V shed 4 bases and J 3 bases; nucleotides not matched to a gene: 4. Germline V gene data show CDR1 as SGHRS and CDR2 as YFSETQ. This TCR was sampled from a man aged 45-65 years with acute or convalescent COVID-19. This chain joins TRBV5-1 and TRBJ2-5, with 9 bases aligning to TRBD2. The specimen sequenced was peripheral blood. This chain's CDR3 is CASSTWTSEETQYF. CDR3 in DNA: TGCGCCAGCAGCACCTGGACTAGCGAAGAGACCCAGTACTTC.